In its sample, the clone carrying this T cell receptor (beta chain) was seen many times. Its target is not known. Germline lookup yields CDR1 MNHNS and CDR2 SASEGT. The CDR3 consists of 15 residues. J was trimmed by 6 bases and V by 4 bases; bases with no gene match: 9. Individual cDNA molecules were tagged with unique molecular identifiers, the study reported. TCRdb used MiXCR to reprocess the 5' RACE reads, holding one entry per CDR3 protein. The sample includes more than 40,000 distinct CDR3 sequences, 5.4% of them seen just once. This specimen comes from a study of early T cells in non-severe SARS-CoV-2 infection. On the study more broadly: Investigators sequenced bulk RNA drawn from unsorted whole blood, and chains remained unpaired.

Findings and limits, study-wide: VDJdb matching skewed toward anti-spike CD8 responses, missing private and CD4 specificities.

The chain links TRBV6-1 to TRBJ2-3, with 8 bases identical to TRBD2. This sequence originates from an adult who was a healthcare worker with PCR-confirmed SARS-CoV-2 infection or an uninfected control (not recorded which). The sample consisted of whole blood, taken at baseline. DNA of the CDR3: TGTGCCAGCAGTGGTAAACTAGCGGAGGGGGATACGCAGTATTTT. Amino acid sequence: CASSGKLAEGDTQYF.